This T cell receptor beta chain appears in the sequencing data of a study of cytomegalovirus exposure and HLA in healthy donors. Germline V gene data show CDR1 as MNHEY and CDR2 as SVGAGI. The CDR3 totals 15 residues. The V segment lost 7 bases and the J segment 5 bases; nucleotides outside the gene matches: 6. Donors showed nominal health when sampled, although they likely had unrecorded immune exposures. This PCR relied on a set of 60 Vbeta primers and 13 Jbeta primers. Profiling relied on immunoSEQ multiplex PCR, and the TCRdb table lists in-frame clones only, not all of them. The data contain around 110,000 clones, roughly 85% of them singletons.

The rearrangement uses TRBV6-5 and TRBJ1-4; 11 bases match TRBD1. The source of this sequence is a man aged 30 to 39 in good health and CMV-seropositive. Sequencing used PBMCs. CDR3 bases: TGTGCCAGCACCTCAGGGACAGGGGGGAATGAAAAACTGTTTTTT. Amino acid sequence: CASTSGTGGNEKLFF.